These 15 T cell receptor beta chains share one sample of origin, sequenced in a study of cytomegalovirus exposure and HLA in healthy donors. The PCR employed 60 Vbeta primers together with 13 Jbeta primers. The repertoire was sequenced with immunoSEQ multiplex PCR; TCRdb's copy has only in-frame clones and lacks some. In the table there are 110,000 or so clones, 70% to 80% of which are singletons. The sequenced sample consisted of PBMCs. The receptors derive from a woman aged 40 to 49 in good health and CMV-seropositive.

The J gene is TRBJ1-2, the V gene TRBV5-1; TRBD1 agrees at 9 bases. CDR3 length equals 18 residues. Germline values: CDR1 SGHRS, CDR2 YFSETQ. V was pared by 0 bases and J by 0 bases, with 9 bases of the junction left unmatched. CDR3 in amino acids: CASSLGRGTGRANYGYTF. CDR3 sequence (DNA): TGCGCCAGCAGCTTGGGGCGGGGGACAGGGCGAGCTAACTATGGCTACACCTTC.

V usage is TRBV27 and J usage is TRBJ2-2, with 8 bases that match TRBD1. Germline V lookup: CDR1 MNHEY, CDR2 SMNVEV (reference sequence). The junction had 8 bases not matched to a gene; V was cut back by 2 bases and J by 3 bases. The CDR3 consists of 17 residues. The CDR3 region has the DNA TGTGCCAGCAGTTTACAGGGGGCGAGCCAGGACACCGGGGAGCTGTTTTTT. Protein sequence: CASSLQGASQDTGELFF.

The chain employs TRBV25-1 and TRBJ1-1; D ambiguous. CDR3 length: 13 residues. V lost 4 bases and J 7 bases, leaving 13 bases between the germline ends. Looked up from germline, CDR1 is MGHDK and CDR2 is SYGVNS. In nucleotides, the CDR3 is TGTGCCAGCAGTGGCGGGCTTGAGGGTGAAGCTTTCTTT. Residues: CASSGGLEGEAFF.

The rearrangement joins TRBV9 to TRBJ2-2, with 7 positions matching TRBD2. Germline CDR1 is SGDLS and CDR2 is YYNGEE. Germline trimming cut 3 bases from V and 7 bases from J; bases unmatched to any gene: 12. There are 16 residues in the CDR3. In DNA form, the CDR3 reads TGTGCCAGCAGCGCCCAGCTAGCGGAGACCAACGGGGAGCTGTTTTTT. Translation gives CASSAQLAETNGELFF.

Comments on this clone: The sample carries other DNA sequences with the same CDR3. The chain couples TRBV27 to TRBJ2-7; TRBD1 aligns across 9 bases. Unmatched junction bases numbered 2, after V lost 5 bases and J lost 0 bases. Per the germline V gene, CDR1 is MNHEY and CDR2 is SMNVEV (reference sequence). CDR3 length equals 14 residues. The chain's CDR3 is CASSGQGSSYEQYF. Here the CDR3 DNA reads TGTGCCAGCAGTGGACAGGGGTCCTCCTACGAGCAGTACTTC.

The chain recombines TRBV6-6 with TRBJ1-1; possible D gene TRBD1, 6 bases. The V gene lost 6 bases and the J gene lost 0 bases, with 11 bases spanning the gap. The CDR3 sequence is 14 residues long. CDR1 is MNHNY and CDR2 is SVGAGI in the germline V gene (reference sequence). CDR3 DNA: TGTGCCAGCAGACCCAGGGGTATGAACACTGAAGCTTTCTTT. Encoded protein: CASRPRGMNTEAFF.

In regard to this clone: The junction does not match germline at one end; this may be a read error. This rearrangement joins TRBV7-9 to TRBJ2-1, with 7 nucleotides matching TRBD2. Germline V gene lookup returns CDR1 SEHNR and CDR2 FQNEAQ (reference sequence). The CDR3 is 13 residues long. CDR3 protein: CSSSLGLVWAQFF. CDR3 DNA sequence: TGTTCCAGCAGCTTAGGACTAGTTTGGGCGCAGTTCTTC.

Only one count was recorded for this clone. The CDR3 nucleotides are TGTGCCAGCAGCGCCCGGGACAGGAGACTCGAGGGCTACACCTTC. Translated, it gives CASSARDRRLEGYTF. This rearrangement joins TRBV13 to TRBJ1-2, with TRBD1 matching 8 bases. Unmatched junction bases numbered 13, after V lost 5 bases and J lost 8 bases. The CDR3 covers 15 residues. The germline CDR1 and CDR2 sequences are PRHDT and FYEKMQ (reference sequence).

The chain employs TRBV18 and TRBJ2-1; maybe TRBD1 (5 bases). The V gene lost 6 bases and the J gene lost 3 bases, with 12 bases spanning the gap. In germline, CDR1 is KGHSH, CDR2 LQKENI. The CDR3 spans 14 residues. This CDR3 reads CASSSLDIYNEQFF. The CDR3 coding sequence is TGTGCCAGCTCCTCCTTGGACATCTACAATGAGCAGTTCTTC.

Only one count was recorded for this clone. The V call is TRBV5-6, the J call TRBJ2-5; 9 bases fit TRBD2. This CDR3 contains 16 residues. Germline V lookup: CDR1 SGHDT, CDR2 YYEEEE. V lost 3 bases, J lost 5 bases, and 11 bases stayed unmatched. The CDR3 DNA sequence: TGTGCCAGCAGCTGGGGTTTTGGCGGGGGGGGCGAGACCCAGTACTTC. Its translation is CASSWGFGGGGETQYF.

This sequence joins TRBV5-4 and TRBJ2-3; perhaps TRBD2 as D (6 bases). CDR1 SGHNT and CDR2 YYREEE come from the germline V gene (reference sequence). V was trimmed by 1 base and J by 0 bases, leaving 24 bases between them. The CDR3 is 20 residues long. In nucleotides, the CDR3 is TGTGCCAGCAGCTTGTTAACGAGGTGGGGGAGGACGTTTAGCACAGATACGCAGTATTTT. Translating gives CASSLLTRWGRTFSTDTQYF.

This chain links TRBV19 with TRBJ1-5; D remains unclear. CDR3 length: 14 amino acids. Trimming cost V 11 bases and J 2 bases, with 16 bases left between them. Germline-derived CDR1 and CDR2 are LNHDA and SQIVND (reference sequence). This CDR3 reads CARTGGRGNQPQHF. The CDR3 DNA sequence: TGTGCCCGGACGGGAGGCCGCGGCAATCAGCCCCAGCATTTT.

This clone was detected only a few times. This rearrangement joins TRBV11-2 to TRBJ1-5, with 7 bases that match TRBD1. The length of the CDR3 is 15 residues. CDR1 SGHAT and CDR2 FQNNGV come from the germline V gene. Germline trimming cut 4 bases from V and 2 bases from J; bases unmatched to any gene: 5. DNA for the CDR3: TGTGCCAGCAGCTCCGGGACAGTTGGCAATCAGCCCCAGCATTTT. Protein product: CASSSGTVGNQPQHF.

The rearrangement joins TRBV5-4 to TRBJ2-2, with D unresolved. The CDR3 has 13 amino acids. Looked up from germline, CDR1 is SGHNT and CDR2 is YYREEE (reference sequence). Trimming took off 10 bases at V and 0 bases at J, with 10 bases between the two ends. DNA of the CDR3: TGTGCCGGCCAAAATCCGAACACCGGGGAGCTGTTTTTT. It encodes CAGQNPNTGELFF.

CDR3 amino acids: CASSLTTLNTEAFF. The CDR3 coding sequence is TGTGCCAGCAGCTTGACCACTCTGAACACTGAAGCTTTCTTT. This chain connects TRBV5-5 to TRBJ1-1; the D is unclear. This CDR3 is 14 amino acids long. With 1 base removed from V and 0 bases from J, the gap between germline ends came to 7 bases. The germline V gene has CDR1 SGHKS and CDR2 YYEKEE (reference sequence). The full variable domain, in which reference TRBV5-5 and TRBJ1-1 provide the parts outside the CDR3, is DAGVTQSPTHLIKTRGQQVTLRCSPISGHKSVSWYQQVLGQGPQFIFQYYEKEERGRGNFPDRFSARQFPNYSSELNVNALLLGDSALYLCASSLTTLNTEAFFGQGTRLTVV.